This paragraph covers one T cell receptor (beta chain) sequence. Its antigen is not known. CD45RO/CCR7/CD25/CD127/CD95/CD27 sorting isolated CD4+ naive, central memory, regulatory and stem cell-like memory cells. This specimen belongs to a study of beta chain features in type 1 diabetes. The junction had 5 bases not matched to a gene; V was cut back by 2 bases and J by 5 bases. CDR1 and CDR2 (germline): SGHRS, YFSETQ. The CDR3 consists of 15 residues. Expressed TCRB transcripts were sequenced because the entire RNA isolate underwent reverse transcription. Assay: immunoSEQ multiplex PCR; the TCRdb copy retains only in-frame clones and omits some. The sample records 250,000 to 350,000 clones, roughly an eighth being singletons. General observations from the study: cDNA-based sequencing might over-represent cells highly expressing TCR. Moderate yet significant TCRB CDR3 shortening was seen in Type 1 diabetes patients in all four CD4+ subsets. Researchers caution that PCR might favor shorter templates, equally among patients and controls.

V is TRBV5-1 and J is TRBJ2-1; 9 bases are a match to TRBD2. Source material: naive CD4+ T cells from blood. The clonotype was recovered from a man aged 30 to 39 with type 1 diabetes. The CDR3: CASSFGTSTNNEQFF. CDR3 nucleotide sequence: TGCGCCAGCAGCTTCGGGACTAGCACGAACAATGAGCAGTTCTTC. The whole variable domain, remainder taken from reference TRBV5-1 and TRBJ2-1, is KAGVTQTPRYLIKTRGQQVTLSCSPISGHRSVSWYQQTPGQGLQFLFEYFSETQRNKGNFPGRFSGRQFSNSRSEMNVSTLELGDSALYLCASSFGTSTNNEQFFGPGTRLTVL.